This TCR beta chain was sequenced in a study of brain T cells in children with intractable seizures (dated by TCRdb to 2020 to 2022). Regarding the complete study: A NanoString immunology panel was first used to screen resected brain tissue from 40 to 55 pediatric epilepsy surgery cases for immune gene transcripts. Of the 12 selected surgery cases, pre-surgery blood was also sequenced for eight, so four had brain tissue only.

The time point label corresponds to: blood from clinic visit 5 months post-surgery; TSC patient then seizure free. The surgery cases showing the highest brain T cell transcript signatures were chosen for TCR beta chain sequencing of brain tissue and, when available, of blood. Before surgery, the patients had been given at least one anti-epileptic drug. TCR-sequenced patients were children with drug-resistant epilepsy due to tuberous sclerosis complex, focal cortical dysplasia, Rasmussen encephalitis or hemimegalencephaly. The Monarch genomic DNA purification kit was used to extract bulk genomic DNA from unsorted brain tissue and from whole blood. Worth noting for this clone: Its antigen is still unknown. No base-level quality is on record; no much larger clone is a single base apart.

Here is what the overall study found, with its caveats: Because sequencing depth differed between pre- and post-surgery blood, the absence of clones from the pre-surgery sample may reflect undersampling. The patients' HCMV serostatus was not known, and viral specificity was inferred solely from CDR3 sequence similarity.

TCR beta chain sequences were generated from genomic DNA using the immunoSEQ assay. The study's processing was this. Any CDR3 sequence that did not begin with the conserved framework cysteine at position 104 was removed by hand. To get clonality, the normalized Shannon's Diversity Index was subtracted from one, giving values from 0 (maximal diversity) to 1 (oligoclonal). To check whether a given CDR3 had different frequencies in two samples, for example brain versus blood, chi-squared comparison-of-proportions tests were used. Public clonotypes were identified through searches of immuneACCESS, and similarity to known antiviral clonotypes was evaluated with the VDJdb browser. TCRdb's version of the immuneACCESS table is confined to in-frame rearrangements and falls short of the full clone set. An unresolved V gene accounts for under half of the shortfall where checked; the remainder is of unknown origin. The DNA gave D and trimming, while V, J and clone size come from that table. Present in this sample are a few hundred thousand clones, over 85% of which were seen just once. The ten top clones hold 5% to 7% of the sample.

The source material was peripheral blood, sampled around 5 months after surgery. This sequence originates from a boy younger than two with tuberous sclerosis and intractable seizures.

The CDR3 is CAWTAGLVNTEAFF. The nucleotide sequence reads as follows: TGTGCCTGGACGGCAGGACTCGTGAACACTGAAGCTTTCTTT. The rearranged chain carries TRBV30 and TRBJ1-1; the D gene identity is not certain. Based on the germline V gene (reference sequence), the CDR1 and CDR2 sequences are GTSNPN and SVGIG. The trim is 4 bases for V and 0 bases for J, with a gap of 12 bases between the germline ends. The CDR3, cysteine through phenylalanine, is 14 amino acids long. The DNA shown is the 42-base CDR3, in frame from base 1.